This T cell receptor beta chain appears in the sequencing data of a study of T cells in Graves' hyperthyroidism and ophthalmopathy. The V and J ends lost 5 bases and 10 bases, in that order; junction bases with no gene match: 10. Germline lookup yields CDR1 SEHNR and CDR2 FQNEAQ (reference sequence). The CDR3 totals 14 residues. This clonotype has ten or more counts. RNA transcripts served as the template for amplifying TCR beta CDR3 regions. A first-round RT-PCR of the TCR CDR3 used the HTBI primer set. TCRdb recomputed calls from the multiplex PCR reads with MiXCR, one row per CDR3 protein. The table shows 250,000 or so distinct CDR3 sequences, with about 16% occurring only once.

The sequencing input was blood. The TCR comes from a woman in her 50s with Graves' hyperthyroidism that later progressed to Graves' ophthalmopathy. The chain links TRBV7-9 to TRBJ2-1; 8 nucleotides match TRBD1. The chain's CDR3 is CASSRQGYRWEQFF. The CDR3, as DNA: TGTGCCAGCAGCCGACAGGGGTATCGGTGGGAGCAGTTCTTC.